A selection of T cell receptor beta chains follows, all from one sample in a study of shared clonotypes between healthy human individuals. Profiling relied on immunoSEQ multiplex PCR, and the TCRdb table lists in-frame clones only, not all of them. The sample contains about 2.3 million clones, 85% to 95% of which appear only once. Sequenced material: naive CD4+ T cells from PBMCs. These receptors were taken from a man aged 18 to 30 in good health. Some clones in this sample may be carry-over from other donors' samples. Both conserved end residues are part of each CDR3. A D gene is named only where the DNA matches it firmly. Only some rows state a clone size, as once, few, many or a class for expanded clones.

>TRBJ2-5|NA|TRBV5-1|TRBD1
TGCGCCAGCAGCCCGCAGGGGGCGAGTGAGACCCAGTACTTC
CASSPQGASETQYF
>TRBJ1-1|NA|TRBV25-1|NA
TGTGCCAGCAGTGGTCGGGGGGTTGGGTTCACTGAAGCTTTCTTT
CASSGRGVGFTEAFF
>TRBJ1-2|NA|TRBV7-2|TRBD1
TGTGCCAGCAGCTTAGACGACAGGGGAGCACACTATGGCTACACCTTC
CASSLDDRGAHYGYTF
>TRBJ2-5|NA|TRBV5-8|NA
TGTGCCAGCAGCTTGGTGTCCTATCAAGAGACCCAGTACTTC
CASSLVSYQETQYF
>TRBJ2-7|NA|TRBV10-3|TRBD1
TGTGCCATCAGAGACAGGGACGAGCAGTACTTC
CAIRDRDEQYF
>TRBJ2-7|NA|TRBV5-4|NA
TGTGCCAGCAGCGACTACAGGGTCTACGAGCAGTACTTC
CASSDYRVYEQYF
>TRBJ2-7|NA|TRBV6-1|TRBD1
TGTGCCAGCAGTTCGCCCCCACGGACAGGGGCCGAGCAGTACTTC
CASSSPPRTGAEQYF
>TRBJ1-1|once|TRBV14|NA
TGTGCCAGCAGCAAGCAGAGGAACACTGAAGCTTTCTTT
CASSKQRNTEAFF
>TRBJ2-7|NA|TRBV30|TRBD1
TGTGCCTGGAGGCGGACAGGGGATGGCTACGAGCAGTACTTC
CAWRRTGDGYEQYF
>TRBJ2-7|NA|TRBV6-1|NA
TGTGCCAGCAGGGGGCGACTATTGAGCTCCTACGAGCAGTACTTC
CASRGRLLSSYEQYF
>TRBJ2-7|few|TRBV6-5|NA
TGTGCCAGCAGGCCGTCTCTAGGTGGGCCGGACGAGCAGTACTTC
CASRPSLGGPDEQYF
>TRBJ2-7|NA|TRBV11-3|NA
TGTGCCAGCAGCTTACAGGGGGGCGACGAGCAGTACTTC
CASSLQGGDEQYF
>TRBJ2-7|NA|TRBV13|TRBD2
TGTGCCAGCAGGGAAAGGGGGACTAGCGGTTACGAGCAGTACTTC
CASRERGTSGYEQYF
>TRBJ1-1|NA|TRBV5-8|NA
TGTGCCAGCAGCTTCGGGGGGCAGCTGAACACTGAAGCTTTCTTT
CASSFGGQLNTEAFF
>TRBJ2-4|NA|TRBV7-2|NA
TGTGCCAGCAGCCTAAACCGAGAGACAGGGACTACAAACATTCAGTACTTC
CASSLNRETGTTNIQYF
>TRBJ2-7|once|TRBV30|NA
TGTGCCTGGTGTGGACCCACAATGATATACGAGCAGTACTTC
CAWCGPTMIYEQYF
>TRBJ2-5|once|TRBV4-1|TRBD2
TGCGCCAGCAGCCAGCCGACTAGCGGGAAGACCCAGTACTTC
CASSQPTSGKTQYF
>TRBJ1-3|NA|TRBV28|NA
TGTGCCAGCAGTCCCGCCACCGGACTTACCCTCTCTGGAAACACCATATATTTT
CASSPATGLTLSGNTIYF
>TRBJ2-5|NA|TRBV14|NA
TGTGCCAGCAGCCAACGTGAGGGTTTGAAGACCCAGTACTTC
CASSQREGLKTQYF
>TRBJ2-1|NA|TRBV7-2|TRBD2
TGTGCCAGCAGCCCGACGAGCGGGAGGATGAACAATGAGCAGTTCTTC
CASSPTSGRMNNEQFF
>TRBJ1-1|NA|TRBV6-1|NA
TGTGCCAGCAGTGATAGGGGCTTGGGGACTGAAGCTTTCTTT
CASSDRGLGTEAFF
>TRBJ1-3|NA|TRBV7-3|NA
TGTGCCAGCAGCTTAAATGATCTCGGGAGCTCTGGAAACACCATATATTTT
CASSLNDLGSSGNTIYF
>TRBJ1-3|NA|TRBV4-3|TRBD1
TGCGCCAGCAGCCAAGATTCTTACAGGGGGTCTGGAAACACCATATATTTT
CASSQDSYRGSGNTIYF
>TRBJ1-5|NA|TRBV10-3|NA
TGTGCCACGAGCCCTGGGGATCAGCCCCAGCATTTT
CATSPGDQPQHF
>TRBJ2-7|NA|TRBV5-1|NA
TGCGCCAGCAGCGAACCCGGGACAACCTACGAGCAGTACTTC
CASSEPGTTYEQYF
>TRBJ2-6|once|TRBV6-1|NA
TGTGCCAGCAGTGACATGCCCTTTTCGAACGTCCTGACTTTC
CASSDMPFSNVLTF
>TRBJ2-3|NA|TRBV5-8|TRBD2
TGTGCCAGCAGAGGACTAGCGGCAGATACGCAGTATTTT
CASRGLAADTQYF
>TRBJ1-1|few|TRBV28|TRBD1
TGTGCCAGCAGCCCAGGGACAGTCCATGAAGCTTTCTTT
CASSPGTVHEAFF
>TRBJ2-7|NA|TRBV4-2|TRBD2
TGTGCCAGCAGCCGACCCGGGACTAGCGGGTACGAGCAGTACTTC
CASSRPGTSGYEQYF
>TRBJ1-4|NA|TRBV9|TRBD1
TGTGCCAGCAGCGAAAGGACAGGGAGCGAAAAACTGTTTTTT
CASSERTGSEKLFF
>TRBJ2-3|NA|TRBV7-2|NA
TGTGCCAGCAGCCCAAGGACTTCCGACGATACGCAGTATTTT
CASSPRTSDDTQYF
>TRBJ2-1|NA|TRBV6-6|TRBD2
TGTGCCAGCAGACTAGCGACGGATGAGCAGTTCTTC
CASRLATDEQFF
>TRBJ2-2|NA|TRBV15|TRBD1
TGTGCCACCAGCAGCGCACCCGGGACAGGGGGCGCTCACTTCGGGGAGCTGTTTTTT
CATSSAPGTGGAHFGELFF
>TRBJ1-2|NA|TRBV5-1|NA
TGCGCCAGCAGATACTTTGTCGATTCTTATGGCTACACCTTC
CASRYFVDSYGYTF
>TRBJ2-3|NA|TRBV2|TRBD2
TGTGCCAGCAAATTCCTAGCGGGAGGGCGGGGAGACACAGATACGCAGTATTTT
CASKFLAGGRGDTDTQYF
>TRBJ1-2|NA|TRBV27|NA
TGTGCCAGCAGTTCCCTGGGTTTCCTACCAGGCTATGGCTACACCTTC
CASSSLGFLPGYGYTF
>TRBJ2-5|NA|TRBV4-2|TRBD2
TGTGCCAGCAGCCAACGGGGGGGCGGGAAGGGAGAGACCCAGTACTTC
CASSQRGGGKGETQYF
>TRBJ2-5|NA|TRBV6-6|NA
TGTGCCAGCAGTTACTCGCACCAAGAGACCCAGTACTTC
CASSYSHQETQYF
>TRBJ2-2|NA|TRBV5-1|NA
TGCGCCAGCAATGTGCAGGACACCGGGGAGCTGTTTTTT
CASNVQDTGELFF
>TRBJ2-1|NA|TRBV7-3|TRBD2
TGTGCCAGCAGCTACCGGATAGCGGGAGTGGCTGAGCAGTTCTTC
CASSYRIAGVAEQFF
>TRBJ1-2|NA|TRBV28|NA
TGTGCCAGCGGACCTCGGGCTAGGGGCTACACCTTC
CASGPRARGYTF
>TRBJ2-2|NA|TRBV19|TRBD2
TGTGCCAGTACCTACGGACTAGCGGGATTGACCGGGGAGCTGTTTTTT
CASTYGLAGLTGELFF
>TRBJ2-2|NA|TRBV11-2|NA
TGTGCCAGCACCGTCCTGTTGGATGGGGAGCTGTTTTTT
CASTVLLDGELFF
>TRBJ2-1|NA|TRBV29-1|NA
TGCAGCGGGATGCGTGGGCGCAGGAATGAGCAGTTCTTC
CSGMRGRRNEQFF
>TRBJ2-1|NA|TRBV7-9|NA
TGTGCCAGCAGCGTGGCGCGTTATGAGCAGTTCTTC
CASSVARYEQFF
>TRBJ1-2|few|TRBV7-9|NA
TGTGCCAGCAGCTCATCCGTTCCATTGCGCTATGGCTACACCTTC
CASSSSVPLRYGYTF
>TRBJ2-1|NA|TRBV15|TRBD2
TGTGCCACCAGAGTGGGGACTACCAATGAGCAGTTCTTC
CATRVGTTNEQFF
>TRBJ2-2|NA|TRBV9|NA
TGTGCCAGCAGCGCACGGGACGGGAACACCGGGGAGCTGTTTTTT
CASSARDGNTGELFF
>TRBJ2-7|NA|TRBV9|TRBD1
TGTGCCAGCAGCGAGAGGACAGGGGGCAGAAACGAGCAGTACTTC
CASSERTGGRNEQYF
>TRBJ2-7|once|TRBV28|NA
TGTGCCAGCAGTCAATACGAGCAGTACTTC
CASSQYEQYF
>TRBJ1-1|NA|TRBV19|NA
TGTGCCAGTGGGATGATCTTTTTGAACACTGAAGCTTTCTTT
CASGMIFLNTEAFF
>TRBJ2-7|NA|TRBV27|NA
TGTGCCAGCAGTTTAAATCTTGGCTACGAGCAGTACTTC
CASSLNLGYEQYF
>TRBJ1-4|NA|TRBV7-9|NA
TGTGCCAGCACCTCCGGGTTGGAAAAACTGTTTTTT
CASTSGLEKLFF